The next 15 T cell receptor beta chains were all read from a single sample in a study of neurological immune-mediated disorders (dated by TCRdb to about 2019). Preparation of the library involved 5' RACE. This sample was sequenced with an Illumina HiSeq 2500. TCRdb passed the public sequencing reads through fastp at Q25 and MiXCR, retaining productive beta sequences. Rows are unified per CDR3 protein, each entry keeping the most common DNA and genes. In all, the sample holds roughly 21,000 distinct CDR3 sequences, and roughly 15% of those were seen once. The ten largest clones capture 15% of the sample. The sample consisted of PBMCs. These receptors came from a female donor with HTLV-1-associated myelopathy (HAM/TSP).

Many counts were recorded for this clonotype. This chain connects TRBV7-9 to TRBJ2-1, with 8 bases fitting TRBD2. The V segment lost 0 bases and the J segment 0 bases; nucleotides outside the gene matches: 1. Germline lookup yields CDR1 SEHNR and CDR2 FQNEAQ (reference sequence). The CDR3 is 16 amino acids. Written as DNA, the CDR3 is TGTGCCAGCAGCTTAGCTAGCGGGAACTCCTACAATGAGCAGTTCTTC. Its protein product is CASSLASGNSYNEQFF.

Many counts were recorded for this clonotype. V is TRBV20-1 and J is TRBJ2-1; 7 bases are a match to TRBD1. The germline V gene has CDR1 DFQATT and CDR2 SNEGSKA (reference sequence). J gave up 0 bases and V 3 bases, and 5 bases lay outside the gene matches. The CDR3 consists of 15 residues. The CDR3: CSASPGTVSYNEQFF. The DNA for the CDR3 is TGCAGTGCTAGTCCCGGGACAGTCTCCTACAATGAGCAGTTCTTC.

This clonotype was found many times. The chain recombines TRBV7-9 with TRBJ1-4; D gene unclear. This CDR3 is built from 12 residues. Germline V gives CDR1 SEHNR, CDR2 FQNEAQ (reference sequence). Trimming cost V 4 bases and J 6 bases, with 6 bases left between them. CDR3 DNA: TGTGCCAGCAGCTCAGGCGATGAAAAACTGTTTTTT. As protein: CASSSGDEKLFF.

This clonotype is medium-sized. The chain couples TRBV7-9 to TRBJ2-1; the match to TRBD2 covers 11 bases. The CDR3 is 16 residues long. Trimming removed 5 bases from V and 4 bases from J; junction bases left unmatched: 7. Germline loops: CDR1 SEHNR, CDR2 FQNEAQ (reference sequence). This CDR3 reads CASSPRTSGPYNEQFF. DNA of the CDR3: TGTGCCAGCAGCCCCCGGACTAGCGGGCCATACAATGAGCAGTTCTTC.

This clonotype has a count of ten or more. V gene TRBV27 combines with J gene TRBJ2-5; 9 nucleotides match TRBD2. The CDR3 has 15 amino acids. Trimming cost V 5 bases and J 3 bases; bases outside gene matches: 7. Germline CDR1 MNHEY, CDR2 SMNVEV (reference sequence). The chain's CDR3 is CASSISGGGEETQYF. As DNA, the CDR3 is TGTGCCAGCAGTATTAGCGGGGGAGGTGAAGAGACCCAGTACTTC.

The J gene is TRBJ2-1, the V gene TRBV20-1; 9 nucleotides line up with TRBD2. Per germline, CDR1 DFQATT and CDR2 SNEGSKA (reference sequence). V lost 6 bases, J lost 0 bases, and 9 bases stayed unmatched. The CDR3 has 16 residues. CDR3 coding DNA: TGCAGTGCCAGACTAGCGGTTGGGGGCTCCTACAATGAGCAGTTCTTC. The encoded protein is CSARLAVGGSYNEQFF.

This clonotype was recorded many times. The chain couples TRBV30 to TRBJ2-5; no clear D gene. The CDR3 totals 13 residues. Trimming took off 6 bases at V and 2 bases at J, with 13 bases between the two ends. Germline CDR1 is GTSNPN and CDR2 is SVGIG (reference sequence). The CDR3 coding sequence is TGTGCCTGTAGGTACGGTTATCAAGAGACCCAGTACTTC. This codes for CACRYGYQETQYF.

This clonotype has a count of ten or more. The chain combines TRBV20-1 with TRBJ2-7, with 13 bases fitting TRBD2. The CDR3 extends over 18 amino acids. V lost 3 bases to trimming and J lost 3 bases; unmatched junction nucleotides: 14. Germline CDR1 DFQATT, CDR2 SNEGSKA (reference sequence). CDR3 loop: CSASPTTGTSGIYYEQYF. DNA of the CDR3: TGCAGTGCTAGCCCCACCACCGGGACTAGCGGGATCTACTACGAGCAGTACTTC.

This clonotype has a count of ten or more. In nucleotides, the CDR3 is TGCAGTGCTAAAAGGACAGGGTCTGGAAACACCATATATTTT. Residues: CSAKRTGSGNTIYF. V and J are TRBV20-1 and TRBJ1-3, with TRBD1 matching over 8 bases. Germline assignment: CDR1 DFQATT and CDR2 SNEGSKA (reference sequence). The CDR3 covers 14 residues. V shed 4 bases and J 1 base; nucleotides not matched to a gene: 3.

The sample holds many counts of this clonotype. The J gene is TRBJ1-1, the V gene TRBV20-1; a possible D gene is TRBD1 (5 bases). Germline assignment: CDR1 DFQATT and CDR2 SNEGSKA (reference sequence). CDR3 length: 13 amino acids. Trimming took off 6 bases at V and 5 bases at J, with 16 bases between the two ends. The CDR3 loop is CSALNLGDTEAFF. As DNA, the CDR3 is TGCAGTGCCCTTAACTTGGGGGATACTGAAGCTTTCTTT.

This clonotype was seen at least ten times. The rearrangement uses TRBV27 and TRBJ1-1, with D hard to call. With 2 bases removed from V and 1 base from J, the gap between germline ends came to 5 bases. The CDR3 covers 13 residues. Germline V gene data show CDR1 as MNHEY and CDR2 as SMNVEV (reference sequence). CDR3 sequence reads: CASSLGRNTEAFF. CDR3 nucleotide sequence: TGTGCCAGCAGTTTAGGCAGGAACACTGAAGCTTTCTTT.

This chain links TRBV20-1 with TRBJ2-1; TRBD1 matches 11 bases. The CDR3 has 16 amino acids. Germline V gene sequence: CDR1 DFQATT, CDR2 SNEGSKA (reference sequence). The V segment lost 0 bases and the J segment 3 bases; nucleotides outside the gene matches: 4. The CDR3 region has the DNA TGCAGTGCTAGAGATCTTGGGACAGGGGGCTACAATGAGCAGTTCTTC. This translates into CSARDLGTGGYNEQFF.

This clonotype came up many times. The chain combines TRBV12-3 or TRBV12-4 with TRBJ1-1; no reliable D call. V lost 5 bases to trimming and J lost 3 bases, with 16 bases between them. The CDR3 is 15 residues long. CDR3 loop: CASSLNTGVYTEAFF. CDR3 DNA: TGTGCCAGCAGTCTTAATACGGGCGTTTACACTGAAGCTTTCTTT.

This clonotype was counted many times. The chain is built from TRBV5-1 and TRBJ2-6; D ambiguous. Trimming took off 1 base at V and 1 base at J, with 6 bases between the two ends. In germline, CDR1 is SGHRS, CDR2 YFSETQ. This CDR3 has 15 amino acids. The CDR3 DNA reads as TGCGCCAGCAGCTTGTTGTGGTCTGGGGCCAACGTCCTGACTTTC. This translates into CASSLLWSGANVLTF.

This clonotype occurred many times. The V gene is TRBV7-2, the J gene TRBJ2-7; TRBD1 is a possible D gene (6 bases). The CDR3 extends over 14 amino acids. Germline CDR1 SGHTA, CDR2 FQGNSA. The V end was cut by 4 bases, the J end by 0 bases, with 10 bases between. CDR3 sequence reads: CASSSQGSSYEQYF. The CDR3 bases are TGTGCCAGCAGCTCCCAGGGGAGCTCCTACGAGCAGTACTTC.